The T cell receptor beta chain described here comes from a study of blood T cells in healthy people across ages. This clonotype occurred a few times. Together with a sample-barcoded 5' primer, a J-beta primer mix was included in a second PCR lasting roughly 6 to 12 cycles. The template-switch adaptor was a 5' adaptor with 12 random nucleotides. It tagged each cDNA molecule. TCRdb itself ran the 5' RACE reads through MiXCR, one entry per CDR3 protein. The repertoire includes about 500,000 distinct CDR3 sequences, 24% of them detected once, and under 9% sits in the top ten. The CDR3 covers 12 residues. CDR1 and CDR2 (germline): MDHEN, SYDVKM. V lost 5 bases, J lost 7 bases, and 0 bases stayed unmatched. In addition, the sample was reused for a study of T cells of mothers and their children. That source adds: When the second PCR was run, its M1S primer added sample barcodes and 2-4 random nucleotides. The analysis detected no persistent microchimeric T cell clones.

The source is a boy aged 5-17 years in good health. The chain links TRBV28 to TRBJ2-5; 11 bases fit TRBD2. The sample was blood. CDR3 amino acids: CASSLAGGTQYF. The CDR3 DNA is TGTGCCAGCAGTCTAGCGGGGGGGACCCAGTACTTC.